This T cell receptor beta chain was sequenced for a study of T cells after yellow fever vaccination. About the research overall: For low cell numbers, libraries were made with SMART-Seq v4 Ultra Low Input.

The CDR3 loop spans 15 amino acids. The germline V gene encodes CDR1 MGHRA and CDR2 YSYEKL. Trimming took 0 bases from V and 6 from J, leaving 13 bases between them. The study, taken as a whole, reports: Weaker overall was a secondary response that nonetheless peaked faster, on day 5 versus 15.

Making TCR cDNA involved 5'RACE template switching, which added UMIs and a universal primer site. TCRdb reanalysed the 5' RACE reads using MiXCR and keeps one entry per CDR3 protein. The sample has hundreds of thousands of distinct CDR3 sequences; roughly 20% are singletons. As for this clonotype: The target antigen is unknown.

This chain connects TRBV4-1 to TRBJ2-3; D might be TRBD2 (6 bases). This TCR was sampled from a man aged 18 to 29 who received the YFV17D yellow fever vaccine. Sequenced here: PBMCs, sampled before the yellow fever booster vaccination. CDR3 nucleotide sequence: TGCGCCAGCAGCCAAGATCGGGGGACTGGGGATACGCAGTATTTT. This gives the protein CASSQDRGTGDTQYF.